This T cell receptor beta chain was captured by sequencing in a study of identical twins. Broader study findings: Modelling underestimated the level of out-of-frame TCR alpha sharing observed in monozygotic twins. Insertions ran lower in abundant cord blood beta clonotypes, though not in memory repertoires. Compared with unrelated sharing, twin-shared out-of-frame alpha sequences had more low-probability sequences.

CDR3 length: 16 amino acids. Germline values: CDR1 SNHLY, CDR2 FYNNEI. The V segment lost 2 bases and the J segment 10 bases; nucleotides outside the gene matches: 9. In its sample, this clonotype was seen many times. What it binds is unknown. Donors were all healthy Caucasians. TCRdb fed the 5' RACE reads into MiXCR, producing one record per CDR3 protein. The table shows a few hundred thousand distinct CDR3 sequences, with approximately 14% occurring only once. These data were also reused for a study on yellow fever vaccine responses in identical twins.

The TCR was taken from a woman between 18 and 29 years old in good health. Source material: CD4+ T cells sorted from blood. This chain connects TRBV2 to TRBJ2-1, with TRBD2 matching over 12 bases. The CDR3 DNA is TGTGCCAGCAGTGAATACCCTAGCGGGGGGGCCGGGGAGCAGTTCTTC. Its translation: CASSEYPSGGAGEQFF.